The 16 T cell receptor beta chains below come from one sample, sequenced in a study of T cell clonality in common variable immunodeficiency. The repertoire was sequenced with immunoSEQ multiplex PCR; TCRdb's copy has only in-frame clones and lacks some. The sample presents about 19,000 clones, none singletons. These receptors have no known antigen. Findings and limits, study-wide: Common variable immunodeficiency TCR beta sequences reportedly had fewer deletions and N-nucleotide insertions.

Specimen: peripheral blood mononuclear cells. These receptor sequences come from a human donor with common variable immunodeficiency.

This clone was detected a few times. This CDR3 is CASSPRPQGANYEQYF. The covered CDR3 bases are TGTGCCAGCAGTCCCCGACCCCAGGGGGCAAACTACGAG. This rearrangement joins TRBV6-2 or TRBV6-3 to TRBJ2-7; 8 bases align to TRBD1. The DNA ends 3 residues before the CDR3 does, and the rest of the CDR3 is filled in from the germline J gene. Germline V gives CDR1 MNHEY, CDR2 SVGEGT. V lost 5 bases, J lost 3 bases, and 12 bases stayed unmatched. The CDR3 contains 16 residues.

This clone was found a few times. The CDR3 extends 3 residues past the end of the read, so its final part is completed from the germline J gene. The chain couples TRBV7-2 to TRBJ1-4; TRBD1 matches at 9 bases. Losses at the gene ends were 6 bases for V and 8 bases for J; bases not matched to a gene: 7. The CDR3 is 14 amino acids. From germline, CDR1 is SGHTA and CDR2 FQGNSA. Incomplete CDR3 DNA: TGTGCCAGCAGGGAGGGACAGGGTAGGGAAAAA. Its protein product is CASREGQGREK. In full, the CDR3 reads CASREGQGREKLFF.

Of note for this clone: The CDR3 end is not reached by the read, which stops 3 residues before it; the germline J gene fills it in. The chain couples TRBV7-6 to TRBJ2-5, with 12 bases fitting TRBD1. This CDR3 contains 17 residues. V shed 5 bases, J shed 4 bases, and the junction held 11 bases outside the gene matches. CDR1 and CDR2 from the germline V gene are SGHVS and FNYEAQ. The CDR3 region is CASSIIPGQGAGETQYF. The CDR3 bases that were read are TGTGCCAGCAGCATCATCCCGGGACAGGGGGCGGGAGAGACC.

Concerning this clone itself: The sequenced fragment ends 3 residues before the CDR3 boundary, so the rest is inferred from the germline J gene. The rearrangement links TRBV7-9 to TRBJ1-2; maybe TRBD1 (5 bases). This CDR3 region has 14 residues. Trimming pared 1 base from V and 3 bases from J, leaving 9 bases between. Germline CDR1 SEHNR, CDR2 FQNEAQ (reference sequence). The sequenced CDR3 bases are TGTGCCAGCAGCTTAGTGAGGGACTACTATGGC. Amino acid sequence: CASSLVRDYYG. The CDR3 reads in full as CASSLVRDYYGYTF.

Of note for this clone: Its ends do not fully match the called genes, so a read error is possible. The read stops 3 residues short of the end of the CDR3; the missing end is completed from the germline J gene. The chain employs TRBV7-3 and TRBJ2-4; 9 positions match TRBD1. Germline V lookup: CDR1 SGHTA, CDR2 FQGTGA. The CDR3 spans 14 residues. CDR3 DNA, as far as it was read: TGTGCCAGCAGCCTAACCGGGACAGGGAACATT. Residues: CASSLTGTGNI. The full-length CDR3 reads as CASSLTGTGNIQYF. The whole variable domain, remainder taken from reference TRBV7-3 and TRBJ2-4, is GAGVSQTPSNKVTEKGKYVELRCDPISGHTALYWYRQSLGQGPEFLIYFQGTGAADDSGLPNDRFFAVRPEGSVSTLKIQRTERGDSAVYLCASSLTGTGNIQYFGAGTRLSVL.

Of note for this clone: The read stops 3 residues short of the end of the CDR3; the missing end is completed from the germline J gene. The chain joins TRBV11-1 to TRBJ1-1, with 7 bases lining up with TRBD1. Germline V lookup: CDR1 SGHAT, CDR2 FQDESV (reference sequence). V dropped 1 base and J dropped 4; count of bases not matched to a gene: 3. This CDR3 spans 14 amino acids. This CDR3 is CASSLETGATEAFF. Partial CDR3 DNA: TGTGCCAGCAGCTTAGAAACAGGGGCCACTGAA.

On this clone itself: The CDR3 is cut off 3 residues early in the read; its end comes from the germline J gene. This chain joins TRBV19 and TRBJ1-1; D is unclear. V lost 2 bases and J 5 bases, leaving 3 bases between the germline ends. The CDR3 runs to 11 residues. CDR1 and CDR2 (germline): LNHDA, SQIVND (reference sequence). This CDR3 is CASSIPTEAFF. The CDR3 DNA, read in part, is TGTGCCAGTAGTATACCAACTGAA.

About this clone itself: The CDR3 end falls 3 residues outside the read, so it is completed with the germline J gene. The V gene is TRBV19, the J gene TRBJ2-5; no firm D call. The germline gives CDR1 LNHDA, CDR2 SQIVND (reference sequence). The CDR3 contains 13 residues. Deletions cut 1 base from V and 7 bases from J, with 10 bases between. CDR3 in amino acids: CASSIGSEPTQYF. The DNA read from the CDR3 is TGTGCCAGTAGTATAGGGTCCGAGCCGACC.

Note on this clone: Read coverage stops 3 residues before the CDR3 terminus; the germline J gene supplies the remainder. This chain uses TRBV19 with TRBJ1-5, with D possibly being TRBD1 (6 bases). Germline V gene sequence: CDR1 LNHDA, CDR2 SQIVND (reference sequence). Trimming left V 6 bases short and J 6 bases short, with 15 bases between. This CDR3 is built from 14 residues. CDR3 DNA (partial): TGTGCCAGTAGGATGACAGGTTTTGGTCAGCCC. It codes for CASRMTGFGQP. The complete CDR3 reads CASRMTGFGQPQHF.

Comment on this clone: The read is 3 residues too short to cover the CDR3 end, so that end is filled in from the germline J gene. V usage is TRBV19 and J usage is TRBJ1-2; D is unclear. This CDR3 has 13 residues. The V and J ends lost 4 bases and 0 bases respectively, with 6 bases between them. CDR1 is LNHDA, CDR2 SQIVND, per germline (reference sequence). CDR3 sequence reads: CASSTVANYGYTF. The covered CDR3 bases are TGTGCCAGTAGTACTGTAGCTAACTATGGC. Combining the CDR3 with reference TRBV19 and TRBJ1-2 gives the whole variable domain DGGITQSPKYLFRKEGQNVTLSCEQNLNHDAMYWYRQDPGQGLRLIYYSQIVNDFQKGDIAEGYSVSREKKESFPLTVTSAQKNPTAFYLCASSTVANYGYTFGSGTRLTVV.

This clone was observed a few times. The read stops 3 residues short of the end of the CDR3; the missing end is completed from the germline J gene. The chain carries TRBV18 and TRBJ2-7, with 9 bases aligning to TRBD2. The CDR3 is made up of 16 amino acids. Per germline, CDR1 KGHSH and CDR2 LQKENI. The junction had 5 bases not matched to a gene; V was cut back by 2 bases and J by 0 bases. CDR3 bases read: TGTGCCAGCTCACCAACTACGACTAGCGGCTCCTACGAG. Protein: CASSPTTTSGSYE. The complete CDR3 protein is CASSPTTTSGSYEQYF.

In this sample, this clone turned up a few times. The read is 3 residues too short to cover the CDR3 end, so that end is filled in from the germline J gene. The rearrangement links TRBV7-3 to TRBJ1-4; 7 bases agree with TRBD1. CDR3 length: 18 residues. Trimming took 4 bases from V and 1 from J; bases not matched to a gene: 12. Germline V gene lookup returns CDR1 SGHTA and CDR2 FQGTGA. CDR3 DNA, as far as it was read: TGTGCCAGCAGCTCCACTCGGACAGGCGGGGTAACTAATGAAAAA. Translated, it gives CASSSTRTGGVTNEK. The full CDR3 protein reads CASSSTRTGGVTNEKLFF.

This clone has more than one count but fewer than ten. The read terminates 3 residues ahead of where the CDR3 ends, so the germline J gene completes it. The J gene is TRBJ1-2, the V gene TRBV7-2; the match to TRBD1 covers 9 bases. Germline V CDR1 and CDR2: SGHTA, FQGNSA. This CDR3 region has 14 residues. With 5 bases clipped from V and 6 bases from J, the junction kept 7 bases outside the gene matches. The CDR3 spells CASSDRQGVNGYTF. The CDR3 DNA, read in part, is TGTGCCAGCAGCGATAGACAGGGGGTGAATGGC.

Only a few counts were recorded for this clone. The read finishes 3 residues shy of the CDR3 end, and the germline J gene is used to complete it. The V gene is TRBV2, the J gene TRBJ2-2; D remains unclear. Germline-derived CDR1 and CDR2 are SNHLY and FYNNEI. V was shortened by 5 bases and J by 2 bases, with 12 bases between the two germline ends. CDR3 size: 15 residues. The sequenced CDR3 bases are TGTGCCAGCAGTCCCTCAACTTATAACACCGGGGAG. Translation gives CASSPSTYNTGE. The entire CDR3 protein reads CASSPSTYNTGELFF.

Of note for this clone: The CDR3 end lies 3 residues beyond the end of the read and is filled in from the germline J gene. V gene TRBV18 combines with J gene TRBJ1-4; maybe TRBD1 (6 bases). The CDR3 extends over 15 amino acids. The germline V and J ends were trimmed by 3 bases and 7 bases, with 15 bases remaining between them. The V gene's germline CDR1 is KGHSH and CDR2 LQKENI. This chain's CDR3 is CASSPHRDPSEKLFF. The CDR3 DNA, read in part, is TGTGCCAGCTCACCCCACAGGGACCCGTCTGAAAAA.

In the case of this clone: Read coverage stops 3 residues before the CDR3 terminus; the germline J gene supplies the remainder. The rearrangement uses TRBV7-2 and TRBJ2-5; tentatively, D is TRBD2 (6 bases). This CDR3 comprises 14 residues. Trimming took off 6 bases at V and 5 bases at J, with 16 bases between the two ends. Germline lookup yields CDR1 SGHTA and CDR2 FQGNSA. The CDR3 bases that were read are TGTGCCAGCAGGCTGGGGGGTACTTGGGAGACC. The encoded protein is CASRLGGTWET. The CDR3 as a whole reads CASRLGGTWETQYF.